This passage covers 10 T cell receptor beta chains from one sample sequenced in a study of T cell clonality in common variable immunodeficiency. Repertoires were generated with immunoSEQ multiplex PCR, while TCRdb's copy carries only in-frame clones and drops some. The data list some 54,000 clones, none observed once; 2% to 2.5% falls to the top ten. The sequencing sample was made of peripheral blood mononuclear cells. Every receptor here comes from a person aged 18 to 69 in good health.

This clone was seen many times. The sequenced fragment ends 3 residues before the CDR3 boundary, so the rest is inferred from the germline J gene. V gene TRBV19 combines with J gene TRBJ2-2; D gene unclear. This CDR3 has 11 residues. Trimming took off 1 base at V and 8 bases at J, with 2 bases between the two ends. In germline, CDR1 is LNHDA, CDR2 SQIVND (reference sequence). The DNA read from the CDR3 is TGTGCCAGTAGTATAGCAGGGGAG. Translation: CASSIAGE. Given in full, the CDR3 is CASSIAGELFF.

This clone has a count of ten or more. The CDR3 extends 3 residues past the end of the read, so its final part is completed from the germline J gene. This sequence joins TRBV10-3 and TRBJ2-2; possibly TRBD2 for D (7 bases). CDR3 length: 19 residues. V shed 1 base and J shed 0 bases, with 18 bases lying between them. The germline CDR1 and CDR2 sequences are ENHRY and SYGVKD. CDR3: CAISELGGASSSNTGELFF. The CDR3 bases that were read are TGTGCCATCAGTGAGTTGGGGGGGGCTAGCTCATCGAACACCGGGGAG.

This clone has a count of ten or more. Read data end 3 residues before the CDR3 end; the end is taken from the germline J gene. The chain couples TRBV7-3 to TRBJ2-7, with D perhaps TRBD2 (5 bases). The CDR3 contains 14 residues. With 2 bases removed from V and 6 bases from J, the gap between germline ends came to 14 bases. Germline V CDR1 and CDR2: SGHTA, FQGTGA. Incomplete CDR3 DNA: TGTGCCAGCAGCTTAGAGGCTAGCTCGGGCGAG. Protein: CASSLEASSGE. The whole CDR3 sequence reads CASSLEASSGEQYF.

This clone was counted many times. With the read ending 3 residues before the CDR3 end, the germline J gene is used to fill in that end. This chain uses TRBV12-3 or TRBV12-4 with TRBJ2-1; D is perhaps TRBD2 (5 bases). This CDR3 contains 11 residues. Trimming stripped 5 bases from V and 9 bases from J, with 8 bases between. The covered CDR3 bases are TGTGCCAGCAGTGTGAGCGGTGAG. Its protein is CASSVSGE. The entire CDR3 protein is CASSVSGEQFF.

Remarks on this clone: Sequencing ends 3 residues short of the CDR3 end; the germline J gene provides the rest. The chain has TRBV11-3 and TRBJ2-3; 8 nucleotides match TRBD1. There are 15 residues in the CDR3. Trimming at V came to 1 base and at J to 4 bases, leaving 4 bases not matched to a gene. The germline CDR1 and CDR2 sequences are SGHNT and YENEEA. The covered CDR3 bases are TGTGCCAGCAGCTTAGTGACAGGGGCCGCAGATACG. Its protein is CASSLVTGAADT. The whole CDR3 sequence is CASSLVTGAADTQYF.

This clone was detected ten times or more. Sequencing ends 3 residues short of the CDR3 end; the germline J gene provides the rest. The chain joins TRBV5-6 to TRBJ1-5, with D possibly TRBD1 on 5 matching bases. The CDR3 runs to 14 residues. The germline V gene encodes CDR1 SGHDT and CDR2 YYEEEE. Trimming took 4 bases from V and 3 from J, leaving 11 bases between them. The CDR3 bases that were read are TGTGCCAGCAGCCTACACAGGTACAATCAGCCC. It translates to CASSLHRYNQP. The complete CDR3 reads CASSLHRYNQPQHF.

This clone was observed many times. The CDR3 is cut off 3 residues early in the read; its end comes from the germline J gene. V gene TRBV20-1 combines with J gene TRBJ2-5; D is possibly TRBD2 (5 bases). This CDR3 region has 12 residues. V was trimmed by 2 bases and J by 4 bases, leaving 8 bases between them. Germline assignment: CDR1 DFQATT and CDR2 SNEGSKA (reference sequence). CDR3 bases read: TGCAGTGCTAGAAGGGCGGGAGAGACC. It translates to CSARRAGET. The CDR3 in its entirety is CSARRAGETQYF.

This clone was recorded many times. Mismatch with germline at one junction end may stem from a read error. The missing CDR3 end, 3 residues past where the read stops, is filled in from the germline J gene. This chain links TRBV7-7 with TRBJ2-5; 9 nucleotides line up with TRBD1. Germline-derived CDR1 and CDR2 are SSHAT and FNYEAQ (reference sequence). The CDR3 covers 14 residues. CDR3 bases read: TGTGCTAGCAGCCCTTCGGACAGGGGAGAGACC. As protein: CASSPSDRGET. In full, the CDR3 is CASSPSDRGETQYF.

Details on this clone: The read falls 3 residues short of the CDR3 end, and the missing part is taken from the germline J gene. The chain combines TRBV6-1 with TRBJ1-1; D is unclear. CDR3 length: 12 amino acids. V was pared by 4 bases and J by 5 bases, with 8 bases between. Looked up from germline, CDR1 is MNHNS and CDR2 is SASEGT. This CDR3 reads CASSGSRTEAFF. The sequenced part of the CDR3 DNA is TGTGCCAGCAGTGGATCGAGGACTGAA.

This clone was seen repeatedly, ten times or more. With the read ending 3 residues before the CDR3 end, the germline J gene is used to fill in that end. Other nucleotide sequences from this sample produce the same CDR3. The rearrangement links TRBV7-3 to TRBJ1-1; TRBD1 might be the D (6 bases). V was pared by 0 bases and J by 4 bases, with 6 bases between. The CDR3 totals 13 residues. The germline V gene encodes CDR1 SGHTA and CDR2 FQGTGA. CDR3 DNA (partial): TGTGCCAGCAGCTTAACAGGGGGCACTGAA. Its translation: CASSLTGGTE. The full CDR3 is CASSLTGGTEAFF.